This T cell receptor (beta chain) originates from a study of shared clonotypes between healthy human individuals. Germline V CDR1 and CDR2: SGHTA, FQGNSA. Trimming at V came to 2 bases and at J to 3 bases, leaving 12 bases not matched to a gene. This CDR3 contains 18 residues. Assay: immunoSEQ multiplex PCR; the TCRdb copy retains only in-frame clones and omits some. The profile shows approximately 640,000 clones, less than 80% of them singletons. Study conclusions and caveats: Estimated richness values were generally larger in naive subsets than in memory subsets. Donors were few, which limited the genetic and exposure-history diversity represented. Non-shared clonotypes showed lower generation probabilities than clonotypes common to all four donors.

A word on this clone: As yet, its antigen is unknown.

The sequencing input was memory CD4+ T cells sorted from blood. Regarding subset: CD45RA-negative fraction. The clonotype comes from a woman under 40 in good health. J is TRBJ1-1 and V is TRBV7-2, with 10 bases that match TRBD1. CDR3 region: CASSLSAVGQGDYTEAFF. The CDR3 coding sequence is TGTGCCAGCAGCTTATCAGCCGTCGGACAGGGGGACTACACTGAAGCTTTCTTT. Complete variable domain (other parts from reference TRBV7-2 and TRBJ1-1): GAGVSQSPSNKVTEKGKDVELRCDPISGHTALYWYRQSLGQGLEFLIYFQGNSAPDKSGLPSDRFSAERTGGSVSTLTIQRTQQEDSAVYLCASSLSAVGQGDYTEAFFGQGTRLTVV.